This T cell receptor (beta chain) was profiled in a study of breast tumors, draining lymph nodes, adjacent tissues (dated by TCRdb to about 2016). Regarding the complete study: The study compared TCR beta repertoires across tumor, adjacent nontumor tissue and axillary lymph nodes from breast cancer patients. In human breast cancer, the study set out to assess how tumor, surrounding tissue and draining lymph node repertoires relate to one another and whether T cells might be exchanged between them.

Sequencing instrument: Illumina HiSeq 2000. TCR beta chain libraries were generated by multiplex PCR amplification. High-throughput sequencing was used to analyze the amplified TCR beta chain products. Through fastp at Q25 and MiXCR, TCRdb rebuilt clones from the public reads, retaining in-frame beta chains. Entries are consolidated by CDR3 protein sequence, retaining the most common genes and DNA. This sample lists 150,000 to 200,000 distinct CDR3 sequences; 30% to 35% were detected once. The top ten constitute 3.5% to 4.5% of the sample. The lymph node samples were taken from the axillary draining lymph nodes of breast cancer patients. A word on this clonotype: There is no known antigen for this receptor. No base-level quality is on record; no much larger clone is a single base apart.

Broad study findings and their caveats: In luminal-like breast cancer, tumor and nontumor tissue repertoires resembled each other significantly more than in basal-like breast cancer. The study presented the conclusion that tumor T cells originate in lymph nodes as consistent with a hypothesis, not as something directly demonstrated. Tumor T-cell repertoires showed less diversity than lymph node repertoires and more diversity than nontumor tissue repertoires, and tumor T-cell repertoires showed preferential V and J gene usage. The data were judged consistent with most tumor T cells deriving from the lymph node and then expanding within tumor tissue.

Deletion took 4 bases off V and 7 bases off J, with a span of 11 bases between the germline ends. From the germline V gene (reference sequence), CDR1 is SGHAT and CDR2 is FQDESV. The CDR3 runs 13 residues from the cysteine to the phenylalanine. Of all the DNA, just the CDR3 is kept, 39 bases in frame from base 1. The sequencing sample was made of axillary lymph node tissue. The sequence was obtained from a female donor with breast cancer. Some clones in this sample may be carry-over from other donors' samples. The chain was built from TRBV11-1 and TRBJ1-5; no confident D gene assignment can be made. The nucleotide sequence is given as TGTGCCAGCAGCTCGACTAAGGGACAGCCCCAGCATTTT. Its product reads: CASSSTKGQPQHF.